This T cell receptor beta chain comes out of a study of Graves' ophthalmopathy and Graves' hyperthyroidism. The CDR3 sequence is 16 residues long. In germline, CDR1 is MNHEY, CDR2 SVGAGI. V trimming: 9 bases; J trimming: 6 bases; junction bases outside the gene matches: 18. Amplifying from RNA transcripts, the study obtained TCR beta CDR3 regions. An initial RT-PCR round employing HTBI primers preceded a second-round multiplex PCR. TCRdb itself ran the multiplex PCR reads through MiXCR, one entry per CDR3 protein. Of 30,000 to 50,000 distinct CDR3 sequences in the sample, roughly 50% were seen once. The chain is built from TRBV6-5 and TRBJ1-1; 8 nucleotides match TRBD1. Sequencing was carried out using peripheral blood. The clonotype comes from an adult woman with stable Graves' hyperthyroidism. CDR3 sequence: CASTTAGGLRMAEAFF. For the CDR3, the DNA is TGTGCCAGTACGACGGCAGGGGGCTTAAGAATGGCTGAAGCTTTCTTT.